The 2 T cell receptor beta chains presented below share a single source sample, sequenced in a study of patients and donors after allogeneic stem cell transplantation. Using its own MiXCR run on the RT-PCR reads, TCRdb lists one record per CDR3 protein. Of roughly 140,000 distinct CDR3 sequences listed, 30% to 45% are singletons. The specimen was blood, either unsorted or a sorted T cell fraction (not recorded which). Receptors were obtained from a human donor who was either an allogeneic HSCT recipient or a stem cell or donor lymphocyte infusion donor (not recorded which). It is not recorded whose cells these are; they may come from a transplant donor.

This clonotype was detected once. A read error is likely, as this CDR3 ends without the conserved phenylalanine or tryptophan. The chain has TRBV5-5 and TRBJ1-5; possible D gene TRBD1, 5 bases. This CDR3 region has 13 residues. Germline V gene sequence: CDR1 SGHKS, CDR2 YYEKEE (reference sequence). With 3 bases removed from V and 11 bases from J, the gap between germline ends came to 15 bases. The CDR3 DNA reads TGTGCCAGCAGCTACCGGGACCCCCGGACCCAGCATTTG. Its translation: CASSYRDPRTQHL.

J is TRBJ1-6 and V is TRBV28; D unclear. Trimming cost V 5 bases and J 6 bases, with 11 bases left between them. Germline CDR1 is MDHEN and CDR2 is SYDVKM. This CDR3 comprises 14 residues. The CDR3 region is CASSEQIVNSPLHF. CDR3 bases: TGTGCCAGCAGTGAACAGATAGTTAATTCACCCCTCCACTTT.